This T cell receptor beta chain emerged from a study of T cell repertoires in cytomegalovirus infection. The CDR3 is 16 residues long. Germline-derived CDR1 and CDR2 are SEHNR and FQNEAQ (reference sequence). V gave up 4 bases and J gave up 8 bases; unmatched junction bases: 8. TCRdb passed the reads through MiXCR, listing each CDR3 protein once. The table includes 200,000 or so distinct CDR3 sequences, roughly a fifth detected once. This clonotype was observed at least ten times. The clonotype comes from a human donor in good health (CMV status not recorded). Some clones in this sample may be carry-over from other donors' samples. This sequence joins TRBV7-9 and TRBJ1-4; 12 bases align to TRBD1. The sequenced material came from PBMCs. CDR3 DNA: TGTGCCAGCAGCTCCTCCCGGGACAGGGGGCGAGAAAAACTGTTTTTT. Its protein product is CASSSSRDRGREKLFF.